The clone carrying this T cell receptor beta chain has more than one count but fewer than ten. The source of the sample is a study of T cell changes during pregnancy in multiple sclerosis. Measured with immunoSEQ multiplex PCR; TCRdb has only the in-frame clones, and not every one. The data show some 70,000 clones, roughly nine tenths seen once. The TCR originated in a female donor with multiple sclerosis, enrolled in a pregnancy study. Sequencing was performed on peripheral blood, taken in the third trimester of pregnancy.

The CDR3 bases are TGTGCCAGCAGTTTAACAGGGCCCTACGAGCAGTACTTC. The encoded protein is CASSLTGPYEQYF. The chain is built from TRBV27 and TRBJ2-7; D is perhaps TRBD1 (6 bases). CDR1 and CDR2 from the germline V gene are MNHEY and SMNVEV (reference sequence). V shed 2 bases and J shed 2 bases, with 7 bases lying between them. The CDR3 spans 13 residues.